The table lists the clone carrying this T cell receptor (beta chain) with a count of one. The data were taken from a study of CD8 T cells in Susac syndrome. The germline V gene has CDR1 MNHEY and CDR2 SMNVEV (reference sequence). The CDR3 is 12 amino acids. Trimming removed 5 bases from V and 10 bases from J; junction bases left unmatched: 5. With random hexamers, 0.5 to 1 ug RNA was reverse transcribed. TCRdb fed the immunoSEQ multiplex PCR reads into MiXCR, producing one record per CDR3 protein. The data contain 84,000 or so distinct CDR3 sequences, 94% of them seen just once; the ten biggest clones take up roughly 1%.

The chain links TRBV27 to TRBJ1-1; 9 bases fit TRBD1. The sample taken for sequencing was CD8+ T cells from PBMCs. This TCR was recovered from a human donor with Susac syndrome. CDR3 sequence (DNA): TGTGCCAGCAGTCAGGACAGGGGAACAGCTTTCTTT. Translation gives CASSQDRGTAFF.